This T cell receptor (beta chain) was sequenced in a study of cytomegalovirus exposure and HLA in healthy donors. Across the whole study: A preliminary data release comprised roughly 80 million unique TCRs obtained from HLA-typed donors. The study's findings and limits: Judged likely to be a sequencing artifact was a cluster of highly shared sequence variants.

Turning to this clone: The antigen is undetermined.

60 Vbeta and 13 Jbeta primers were used in PCR. Original analysis: In a later analysis, of around 80 million unique beta chains, roughly 10 million appeared in at least two donors. The data were produced by immunoSEQ multiplex PCR, yet TCRdb's version contains in-frame clones alone and is incomplete. V, J and clone size are those of that table, while D and trimming were read from the DNA. Among 150,000 or so clones listed, 75% to 80% were seen once. The CDR3 contains 15 residues. The germline V and J ends were trimmed by 5 bases and 4 bases, with 14 bases remaining between them. Per germline, CDR1 LNHDA and CDR2 SQIVND (reference sequence).

The sample consisted of PBMCs. This TCR derives from a man aged 40-50 years in good health and CMV-seropositive. The V gene is TRBV19, the J gene TRBJ2-2, with D perhaps matching TRBD2 (6 bases). In DNA form, the CDR3 reads TGTGCCAGTAGTCCCAACAGCGGGTTCACCGGGGAGCTGTTTTTT. Translation: CASSPNSGFTGELFF. Variable domain in full (rest from reference TRBV19 and TRBJ2-2): DGGITQSPKYLFRKEGQNVTLSCEQNLNHDAMYWYRQDPGQGLRLIYYSQIVNDFQKGDIAEGYSVSREKKESFPLTVTSAQKNPTAFYLCASSPNSGFTGELFFGEGSRLTVL.